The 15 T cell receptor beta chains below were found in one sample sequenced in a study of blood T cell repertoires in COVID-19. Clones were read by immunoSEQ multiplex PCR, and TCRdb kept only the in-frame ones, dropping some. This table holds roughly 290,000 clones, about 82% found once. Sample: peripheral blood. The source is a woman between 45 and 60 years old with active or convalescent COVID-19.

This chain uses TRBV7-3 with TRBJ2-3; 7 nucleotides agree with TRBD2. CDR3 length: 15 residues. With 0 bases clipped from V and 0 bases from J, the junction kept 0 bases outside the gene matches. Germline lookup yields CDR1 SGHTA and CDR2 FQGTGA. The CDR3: CASSLTSGSTDTQYF. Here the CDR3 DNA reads TGTGCCAGCAGCTTAACTAGCGGGAGCACAGATACGCAGTATTTT.

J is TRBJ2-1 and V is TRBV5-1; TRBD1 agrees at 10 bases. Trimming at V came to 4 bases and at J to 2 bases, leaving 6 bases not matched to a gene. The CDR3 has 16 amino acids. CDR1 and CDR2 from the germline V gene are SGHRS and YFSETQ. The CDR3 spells CASSMRDRGPYNEQFF. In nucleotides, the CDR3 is TGCGCCAGCAGCATGCGGGACAGGGGACCCTACAATGAGCAGTTCTTC.

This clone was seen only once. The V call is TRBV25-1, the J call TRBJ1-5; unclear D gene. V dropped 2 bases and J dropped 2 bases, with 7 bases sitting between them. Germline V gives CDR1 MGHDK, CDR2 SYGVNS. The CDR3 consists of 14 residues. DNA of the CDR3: TGTGCCAGCAGTGAAAGCGGGGGCAATCAGCCCCAGCATTTT. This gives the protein CASSESGGNQPQHF.

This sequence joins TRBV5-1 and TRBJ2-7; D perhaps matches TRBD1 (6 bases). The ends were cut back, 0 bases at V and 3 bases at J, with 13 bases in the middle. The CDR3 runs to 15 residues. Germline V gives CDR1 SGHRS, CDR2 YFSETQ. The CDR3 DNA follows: TGCGCCAGCAGCTTGGCTGGGGCCAGGGGCTACGAGCAGTACTTC. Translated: CASSLAGARGYEQYF.

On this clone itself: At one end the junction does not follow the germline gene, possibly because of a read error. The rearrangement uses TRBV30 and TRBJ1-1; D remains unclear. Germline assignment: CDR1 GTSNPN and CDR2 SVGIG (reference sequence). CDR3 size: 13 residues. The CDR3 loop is CAGSGGWYTEAFF. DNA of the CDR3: TGTGCCGGGAGCGGAGGGTGGTACACTGAAGCTTTCTTT.

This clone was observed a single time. CDR3 region: CASVEGLGEADTQYF. CDR3 nucleotide sequence: TGTGCCAGCGTTGAGGGACTAGGTGAGGCAGATACGCAGTATTTT. This chain links TRBV6-5 with TRBJ2-3; TRBD2 agrees at 8 bases. Trimming removed 8 bases from V and 4 bases from J; junction bases left unmatched: 11. In germline, CDR1 is MNHEY, CDR2 SVGAGI. The CDR3 loop spans 15 amino acids.

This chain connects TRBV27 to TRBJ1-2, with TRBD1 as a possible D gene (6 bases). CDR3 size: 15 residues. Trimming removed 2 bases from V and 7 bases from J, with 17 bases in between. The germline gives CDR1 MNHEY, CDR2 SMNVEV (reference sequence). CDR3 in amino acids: CASSLTPPGAGGYTF. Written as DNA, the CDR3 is TGTGCCAGCAGTTTAACCCCCCCAGGGGCTGGTGGCTACACCTTC.

CDR3 residues: CASSQGAGQGTANYGYTF. The DNA of the CDR3 is TGTGCCAGCAGCCAAGGAGCGGGACAGGGCACAGCTAACTATGGCTACACCTTC. The chain couples TRBV14 to TRBJ1-2, with 9 bases identical to TRBD1. The J segment lost 0 bases and the V segment lost 1 base, leaving 9 bases of the junction unmatched. Germline V CDR1 and CDR2: SGHDN, FVKESK. This CDR3 is built from 18 residues.

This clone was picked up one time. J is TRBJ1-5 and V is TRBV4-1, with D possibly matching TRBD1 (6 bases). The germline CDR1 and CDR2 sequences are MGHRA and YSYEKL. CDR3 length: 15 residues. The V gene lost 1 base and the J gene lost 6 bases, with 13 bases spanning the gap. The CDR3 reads CASSQGGQPGQPQHF. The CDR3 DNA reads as TGCGCCAGCAGCCAAGGCGGACAGCCAGGTCAGCCCCAGCATTTT.

CDR3 DNA sequence: TGTGCCAGCAATCGGGACACGGAGTCCTACGAGCAGTACTTC. This sequence encodes CASNRDTESYEQYF. V usage is TRBV5-4 and J usage is TRBJ2-7; D might be TRBD1 (6 bases). The germline V gene encodes CDR1 SGHNT and CDR2 YYREEE (reference sequence). The CDR3 loop spans 14 amino acids. The V end lost 6 bases, the J end lost 1 base, and 14 bases lay between the germline ends.

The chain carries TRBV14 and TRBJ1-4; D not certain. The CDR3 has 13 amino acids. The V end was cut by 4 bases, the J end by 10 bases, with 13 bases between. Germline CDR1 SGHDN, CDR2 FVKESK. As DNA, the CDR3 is TGTGCCAGCAGCCCCGGAGGGTTGGGAAAACTGTTTTTT. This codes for CASSPGGLGKLFF.

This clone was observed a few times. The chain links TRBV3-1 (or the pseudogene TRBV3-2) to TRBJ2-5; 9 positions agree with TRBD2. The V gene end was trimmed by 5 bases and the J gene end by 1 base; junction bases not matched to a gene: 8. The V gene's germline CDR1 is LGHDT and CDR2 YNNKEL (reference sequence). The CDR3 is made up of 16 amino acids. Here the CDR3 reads CASSTRTSVGQETQYF. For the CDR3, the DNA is TGTGCCAGCAGCACGCGGACTAGCGTAGGCCAAGAGACCCAGTACTTC.

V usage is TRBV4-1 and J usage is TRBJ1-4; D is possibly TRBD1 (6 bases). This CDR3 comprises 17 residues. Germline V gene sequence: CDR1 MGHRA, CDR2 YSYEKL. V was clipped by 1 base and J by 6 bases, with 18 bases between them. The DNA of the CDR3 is TGCGCCAGCAGCCAAGGGGGGCAGGGTAGGAAAGATGAAAAACTGTTTTTT. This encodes CASSQGGQGRKDEKLFF.

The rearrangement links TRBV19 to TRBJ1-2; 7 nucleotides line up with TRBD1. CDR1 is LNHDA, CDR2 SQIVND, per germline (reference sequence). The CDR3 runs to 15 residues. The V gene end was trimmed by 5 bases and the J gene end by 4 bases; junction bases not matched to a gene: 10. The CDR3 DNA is TGTGCCAGTAGTCCTAGAATAGGGGGCGGCTATGGCTACACCTTC. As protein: CASSPRIGGGYGYTF. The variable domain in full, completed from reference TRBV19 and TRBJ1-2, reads DGGITQSPKYLFRKEGQNVTLSCEQNLNHDAMYWYRQDPGQGLRLIYYSQIVNDFQKGDIAEGYSVSREKKESFPLTVTSAQKNPTAFYLCASSPRIGGGYGYTFGSGTRLTVV.

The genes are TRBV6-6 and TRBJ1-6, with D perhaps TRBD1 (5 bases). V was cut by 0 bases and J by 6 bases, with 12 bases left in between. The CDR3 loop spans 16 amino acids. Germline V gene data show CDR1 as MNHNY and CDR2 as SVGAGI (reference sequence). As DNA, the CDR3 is TGTGCCAGCAGTTACTCGGCGGGACGGACTAATTCACCCCTCCACTTT. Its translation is CASSYSAGRTNSPLHF.